The 7 T cell receptor beta chains given below trace back to one sample, sequenced in a study of tissue T cells after allogeneic stem cell transplantation. Using immunoSEQ multiplex PCR, the repertoire was profiled, and TCRdb retains in-frame clones only, with some absent. The data contain some 48,000 clones, around 70% of them seen just once; the ten biggest clones take up approximately 0.5%. The sequenced sample consisted of sorted cells pooled from one or two spleens. These receptors came from a pool of C57BL/6 mice in good health.

Worth noting for this clone: Gene labels here are mouse ones. The read comes to an end 1 residue before the CDR3 does, leaving the germline J gene to fill in the end. The chain uses TRBV12-2 and TRBJ1-4; 7 bases are a match to TRBD1. Germline values: CDR1 SGHLS, CDR2 HYDKME. V was clipped by 4 bases and J by 4 bases; unmatched bases: 8. The CDR3 covers 15 residues. The CDR3 loop reads CASSLPGTVNERLFF. Incomplete CDR3 DNA: TGTGCCAGCTCCCTACCCGGGACAGTCAACGAAAGATTATTT.

About this clone: Gene labels here are mouse ones. The CDR3 spells CASSQVRGGQDTQYF. CDR3 DNA, as far as it was read: TGTGCCAGCAGCCAAGTCCGGGGGGGCCAAGACACCCAGTAC. V gene TRBV5 combines with J gene TRBJ2-5; 7 bases line up with TRBD2. The read gets to within 1 residue of the CDR3 end, and the germline J gene fills in the rest. Trimming at V came to 1 base and at J to 2 bases, leaving 3 bases not matched to a gene. Germline CDR1 and CDR2: LGHNA and YNLKQL (reference sequence). The length of the CDR3 is 15 residues.

In its sample, this clone was seen a few times. Here the gene names and germline are mouse. The read gets to within 1 residue of the CDR3 end, and the germline J gene fills in the rest. Distinct nucleotide sequences in the sample also encode this CDR3. J is TRBJ2-7 and V is TRBV1; possible D gene TRBD1, 6 bases. Trimming pared 2 bases from V and 4 bases from J, leaving 9 bases between. The V gene's germline CDR1 is NSQYPW and CDR2 LRSPGD (reference sequence). CDR3 length: 13 amino acids. The sequenced CDR3 bases are TGCACCTGCAGTGCACGGACAGATTATGAACAGTAC. As protein: CTCSARTDYEQY. The whole CDR3 reads CTCSARTDYEQYF.

As concerns this clone: All gene names here are mouse names. The read stops 1 residue short of the end of the CDR3; the missing end is completed from the germline J gene. The V and J genes are TRBV3 and TRBJ2-4; tentatively, D is TRBD1 (6 bases). Between the trimmed V and J ends, which lost 6 bases and 0 bases, there was a span of 10 bases. Germline CDR1 reads SNHLY; CDR2 reads FYNGKV (reference sequence). CDR3 length equals 14 residues. The CDR3 is CASSQGSSQNTLYF. The part of the CDR3 DNA that was read is TGTGCCAGCAGTCAGGGGTCTAGTCAAAACACCTTGTAC.

Notes on this clone: Any gene name here is a mouse gene name. The read falls 1 residue short of the CDR3 end, and the missing part is taken from the germline J gene. This sequence joins TRBV13-2 and TRBJ1-1, with a weak D call TRBD1 (6 bases). Germline assignment: CDR1 NNHNN and CDR2 SYGAGS (reference sequence). V lost 5 bases and J lost 0, with 11 bases in between. This CDR3 region has 14 residues. The covered CDR3 bases are TGTGCCAGCGGGGTGGGACAAGCAAACACAGAAGTCTTC. Residues: CASGVGQANTEVF. In full, the CDR3 reads CASGVGQANTEVFF.

As regards this clone: Gene names denote mouse genes. The sequenced fragment ends 1 residue before the CDR3 boundary, so the rest is inferred from the germline J gene. The chain has TRBV14 and TRBJ2-3, with unresolved D. The CDR3 runs to 13 residues. Germline CDR1 and CDR2: SGHDT and FRDEAV. V lost 4 bases and J 0 bases, leaving 6 bases between the germline ends. CDR3: CASSPNSAETLYF. CDR3 DNA, as far as it was read: TGTGCCAGCAGTCCGAATAGTGCAGAAACGCTGTAT.

About this clone: The germline and genes are mouse ones. The read finishes 1 residue shy of the CDR3 end, and the germline J gene is used to complete it. The genes are TRBV26 and TRBJ2-7; 8 bases fit TRBD1. The V gene end was trimmed by 4 bases and the J gene end by 5 bases; junction bases not matched to a gene: 1. Germline-derived CDR1 and CDR2 are KGHPV and FQNQEV (reference sequence). The CDR3 spans 12 residues. The CDR3 reads CASSQDRDEQYF. The CDR3 DNA, read in part, is TGTGCCAGCAGTCAGGACAGGGATGAACAGTAC.